The 23 T cell receptor beta chains given below trace back to one sample, sequenced in a study of tumor-infiltrating lymphocytes in primary liver carcinoma. RNA isolated from unsorted whole blood supplied the blood RNA, with germline DNA also extracted. The researchers produced TCR beta cDNA from roughly 500 ng total RNA with a constant-region primer. Investigators got TCR beta libraries out of three nested multiplex PCR rounds, done with slightly modified ARM-PCR. Each of the first two PCR rounds ran approximately 10 cycles with TRBV1-TRBV30 forward and C-beta reverse primers. MiXCR, applied by TCRdb to the multiplex PCR reads, yields one record per CDR3 protein. The sample carries about 330,000 distinct CDR3 sequences, roughly two thirds recorded once. The sequenced material came from peripheral blood. The receptors were gathered from a man aged 40-50 years with primary liver carcinoma and hepatitis B virus infection.

The V call is TRBV6-5, the J call TRBJ2-1; a possible D gene is TRBD2 (6 bases). V lost 4 bases and J lost 7, with 20 bases in between. The CDR3 has 16 residues. Germline V CDR1 and CDR2: MNHEY, SVGAGI. CDR3 sequence reads: CASSSDRLEGWNEQFF. In DNA, the CDR3 is TGTGCCAGCAGTTCCGACCGACTGGAGGGCTGGAATGAGCAGTTCTTC.

To note about this clonotype: In this CDR3 the conserved last residue, phenylalanine or tryptophan, is missing, so a read error is likely. The CDR3 region has the DNA TGTGCCAGCAGCTTCTCTTCGACTAGCGGGATGAATGAGCAGTTCTTA. It specifies CASSFSSTSGMNEQFL. The gene calls are TRBV11-3 and TRBJ2-1; 11 bases map to TRBD2. Germline V lookup: CDR1 SGHNT, CDR2 YENEEA. The junction had 8 bases not matched to a gene; V was cut back by 3 bases and J by 7 bases. The CDR3 covers 16 residues.

This clonotype qualifies as medium-sized. The rearrangement links TRBV11-2 to TRBJ2-7; D ambiguous. Trimming shortened V by 3 bases and J by 5 bases, and 8 bases separated the two germline ends. Germline V gene data show CDR1 as SGHAT and CDR2 as FQNNGV. The length of the CDR3 is 12 residues. For the CDR3, the DNA is TGTGCCAGCAGCTTCGACCTGGACGAGCAGTACTTC. Translation: CASSFDLDEQYF.

The chain employs TRBV6-2 or TRBV6-3 and TRBJ1-6; D is ambiguous. The CDR3 is 16 residues long. The V gene lost 0 bases and the J gene lost 7 bases, with 13 bases spanning the gap. In germline, CDR1 is MNHEY, CDR2 SVGEGT. The CDR3 DNA reads as TGTGCCAGCAGTTACTCTCCGCCGGGCCAAAATTCACCCCTCCACTTT. Translating it yields CASSYSPPGQNSPLHF.

Details on this clonotype: It is likely a read error, because the conserved phenylalanine at the end of the CDR3 is missing. The rearrangement uses TRBV5-1 and TRBJ2-7, with 7 bases lining up with TRBD1. Germline CDR1 SGHRS, CDR2 YFSETQ. Losses at the gene ends were 3 bases for V and 7 bases for J; bases not matched to a gene: 4. This CDR3 has 12 residues. CDR3 sequence reads: CASSWDRGEQYL. CDR3 bases: TGCGCCAGCAGCTGGGACAGAGGGGAGCAGTACCTC.

This clonotype was seen a single time. Since the CDR3 does not end with the conserved phenylalanine or tryptophan, this likely comes from a read error. The genes are TRBV30 and TRBJ2-1; either TRBD1 or TRBD2 may fit D (5 bases each). The V gene's germline CDR1 is GTSNPN and CDR2 SVGIG (reference sequence). This CDR3 spans 12 amino acids. V dropped 2 bases and J dropped 12 bases, with 14 bases sitting between them. The CDR3 DNA reads as TGTGCCTGGAGTACCAGGGTCGGAGGGCAGTTCATC. It translates to CAWSTRVGGQFI.

This clonotype was recorded a few times. This chain connects TRBV25-1 to TRBJ1-2, with D perhaps matching TRBD1 (5 bases). The CDR3 totals 13 residues. From germline, CDR1 is MGHDK and CDR2 SYGVNS. V was pared by 3 bases and J by 5 bases, with 10 bases between. CDR3 residues: CASSDPGSYGYTF. DNA for the CDR3: TGTGCCAGCAGTGACCCAGGGAGTTATGGCTACACCTTC.

This clonotype was counted many times. The chain couples TRBV29-1 to TRBJ2-1; 8 bases are shared with TRBD1. J was trimmed by 8 bases and V by 7 bases; bases with no gene match: 4. Germline values: CDR1 SQVTM, CDR2 ANQGSEA. The CDR3 contains 11 residues. The CDR3 loop reads CSGSGGYEQFF. CDR3 sequence (DNA): TGCAGCGGGTCAGGGGGCTATGAGCAGTTCTTC.

Regarding this clonotype: A read error may explain this, as a much larger clone is one base away. V usage is TRBV10-3 and J usage is TRBJ2-3, with D possibly called TRBD1 or TRBD2 (5 bases each). From germline, CDR1 is ENHRY and CDR2 SYGVKD. CDR3 length: 13 amino acids. V was pared by 8 bases and J by 5 bases, with 14 bases between. CDR3 in DNA: TGTGCCATCGACACGGGGCAAGGAGATACGCAGTATTTT. It codes for CAIDTGQGDTQYF.

With regard to this clonotype: As the CDR3 is not closed by the conserved phenylalanine or tryptophan, this likely results from a read error. V and J are TRBV11-2 and TRBJ2-2; tentatively, D is TRBD1 (6 bases). Trimming stripped 7 bases from V and 4 bases from J, with 16 bases between. There are 15 residues in the CDR3. Germline-derived CDR1 and CDR2 are SGHAT and FQNNGV. In DNA, the CDR3 is TGTGCCAGCATCCCCGGACAGTTTTCCACCGGGGAGCTGTTTATT. Amino acids: CASIPGQFSTGELFI.

The sample holds one count of this clonotype. One junction end disagrees with the germline gene, perhaps due to a read error. This chain links TRBV11-2 with TRBJ2-5, with D perhaps assigned TRBD1 or TRBD2 (5 bases each). The CDR3 covers 13 residues. Germline V gene lookup returns CDR1 SGHAT and CDR2 FQNNGV. The chain's CDR3 is CASSLAGQGTQHF. The CDR3 DNA follows: TGTGCCAGCAGCTTAGCGGGGCAAGGGACCCAGCACTTC.

Concerning this clonotype itself: A much bigger clone sits one base away, suggesting this may be a read error. The rearrangement links TRBV10-3 to TRBJ2-7; the match to TRBD2 covers 11 bases. The CDR3 runs to 14 residues. Germline V gene data show CDR1 as ENHRY and CDR2 as SYGVKD. The CDR3 DNA sequence: TGTGCCTTCAGTCTAGCGGGAGGCCACTACGAGCAGTACTTC. It translates to CAFSLAGGHYEQYF.

A few counts support this clonotype. V is TRBV5-1 and J is TRBJ2-1; 7 nucleotides match TRBD2. The CDR3 runs 16 residues. Trimming at V came to 4 bases and at J to 6 bases, leaving 13 bases not matched to a gene. Germline CDR1 SGHRS, CDR2 YFSETQ. CDR3 in amino acids: CASSPQWGLQFNEQFF. The CDR3 DNA sequence: TGCGCCAGCAGCCCGCAGTGGGGACTACAGTTCAATGAGCAGTTCTTC.

There are many counts of this clonotype. The rearrangement uses TRBV11-2 and TRBJ2-7, with D possibly TRBD1 on 6 matching bases. CDR3 size: 15 residues. V lost 2 bases and J lost 6, with 17 bases in between. CDR1 and CDR2 from the germline V gene are SGHAT and FQNNGV. The CDR3 loop reads CASSLLGAEGFEQYF. CDR3 DNA: TGTGCCAGCAGCTTATTGGGGGCAGAGGGTTTCGAGCAGTACTTC.

The chain links TRBV28 to TRBJ1-5; the match to TRBD1 covers 11 bases. Germline V gene data show CDR1 as MDHEN and CDR2 as SYDVKM. Trimming at V came to 5 bases and at J to 5 bases, leaving 8 bases not matched to a gene. The CDR3 has 16 residues. The CDR3, as DNA: TGTGCCAGCAGTGTACGGGGACAGGGGGAGCATCAGCCCCAGCATTTT. Its translation: CASSVRGQGEHQPQHF.

Of note for this clonotype: Sequence at one end of the junction differs from germline and may be a read error. The rearrangement joins TRBV28 to TRBJ2-7; weak D call: TRBD2 (6 bases). Germline CDR1 and CDR2: MDHEN and SYDVKM. The CDR3 has 14 residues. DNA for the CDR3: TGTGCCGGCAGTTTACGGGGGTCTGACTACGAGCAGTACTTC. Its translation is CAGSLRGSDYEQYF.

The chain is built from TRBV10-3 and TRBJ2-5; no reliable D call. CDR1 and CDR2 (germline): ENHRY, SYGVKD. CDR3 size: 12 residues. V lost 6 bases and J 5 bases, leaving 10 bases between the germline ends. The CDR3 reads CAIRAASETQYF. The DNA for the CDR3 is TGTGCCATCAGGGCAGCAAGTGAGACCCAGTACTTC.

Of note for this clonotype: A much more abundant neighbour one base away suggests this may be a read error. V is TRBV12-3 or TRBV12-4 and J is TRBJ1-1; no firm D call. Between the trimmed V and J ends, which lost 6 bases and 1 base, there was a span of 9 bases. The CDR3 is made up of 13 amino acids. Here the CDR3 reads CASRGRWNTEAFF. CDR3 in DNA: TGTGCCAGCAGAGGACGGTGGAACACTGAAGCTTTCTTT.

Concerning this clonotype itself: One end of the junction is discordant with germline, which a read error may explain. As DNA, the CDR3 is TGTACCAGCAGCTCTTCTTCAGATACGCAGTATTTT. This translates into CTSSSSSDTQYF. The chain uses TRBV7-9 and TRBJ2-3, with D unresolved. CDR1 and CDR2 from the germline V gene are SEHNR and FQNEAQ (reference sequence). This CDR3 region has 12 residues.

With regard to this clonotype: At one boundary the junction diverges from the germline segment, which might be a read error. V and J are TRBV10-3 and TRBJ2-1; perhaps TRBD1 as D (5 bases). Germline V CDR1 and CDR2: ENHRY, SYGVKD. The CDR3 length is 18 residues. The CDR3 DNA sequence: TGTACCATCAGTGAGTCGGGCCGGACAAGGATGTTTCAAGGTGAGCAGTTCTTC. Translating gives CTISESGRTRMFQGEQFF.

This clonotype was found a few times. This rearrangement joins TRBV6-1 to TRBJ2-1, with 8 bases that match TRBD2. The CDR3 runs 18 residues. Germline trimming cut 6 bases from V and 3 bases from J; bases unmatched to any gene: 16. The germline gives CDR1 MNHNS, CDR2 SASEGT. CDR3 sequence reads: CASRNPAGAGDFYNEQFF. In DNA form, the CDR3 reads TGTGCCAGCAGGAACCCAGCGGGAGCCGGAGATTTCTACAATGAGCAGTTCTTC.

For this clonotype: The missing conserved phenylalanine or tryptophan at the end of this CDR3 makes a read error likely. The chain has TRBV11-2 and TRBJ2-1, with D uncertain. CDR1 SGHAT and CDR2 FQNNGV come from the germline V gene. There are 14 residues in the CDR3. Trimming cost V 4 bases and J 9 bases, with 16 bases left between them. CDR3 residues: CASSYVGSPREQFY. CDR3 coding DNA: TGTGCCAGCAGCTACGTCGGTAGCCCCCGTGAGCAGTTCTAC.

With respect to this clonotype: A much more abundant neighbour one base away suggests this may be a read error. V gene TRBV6-1 combines with J gene TRBJ2-7; TRBD2 aligns across 10 bases. CDR1 is MNHNS, CDR2 SASEGT, per germline. The CDR3 sequence is 16 residues long. The CDR3: CASRPGLADNSYEKYF. The CDR3 DNA reads as TGTGCCAGCAGGCCCGGACTAGCGGATAATTCCTACGAGAAGTACTTC.